These 21 T cell receptor beta chains share one sample of origin, sequenced in a study of shared clonotypes between healthy human individuals. Profiled with immunoSEQ multiplex PCR; TCRdb holds only in-frame clones, not every one. Here the sample spans about 1 million clones, approximately 70% being singletons. Sequenced input: memory CD4+ T cells sorted from blood. Subset specified: CD45RA-negative fraction. All receptors come from a young man in good health.

The chain combines TRBV7-9 with TRBJ2-5, with a weak D call TRBD1 (6 bases). This CDR3 spans 16 amino acids. The germline V gene encodes CDR1 SEHNR and CDR2 FQNEAQ (reference sequence). The V and J ends lost 4 bases and 2 bases respectively, with 17 bases between them. This CDR3 reads CASSSEPRGWQETQYF. CDR3 nucleotides: TGTGCCAGCAGCTCAGAGCCCAGGGGTTGGCAAGAGACCCAGTACTTC.

The DNA of the CDR3 is TGTGCCAGTAGTACCGGACAGGGGAAGAGGGAGACCCAGTACTTC. This codes for CASSTGQGKRETQYF. The V call is TRBV19, the J call TRBJ2-5, with 9 nucleotides matching TRBD1. The CDR3 totals 15 residues. Germline V gene lookup returns CDR1 LNHDA and CDR2 SQIVND (reference sequence). V shed 4 bases, J shed 5 bases, and the junction held 8 bases outside the gene matches.

V and J are TRBV7-2 and TRBJ1-2, with unresolved D. This CDR3 comprises 13 residues. Trimming took 5 bases from V and 6 from J, leaving 13 bases between them. CDR1 and CDR2 from the germline V gene are SGHTA and FQGNSA. In DNA form, the CDR3 reads TGTGCCAGCAGCCCCTACGACGGCAATGGCTACACCTTC. Translation: CASSPYDGNGYTF.

The chain uses TRBV4-1 and TRBJ1-3; 8 bases line up with TRBD1. Germline CDR1 reads MGHRA; CDR2 reads YSYEKL. Trimming cost V 4 bases and J 0 bases; bases outside gene matches: 5. There are 16 residues in the CDR3. The CDR3 coding sequence is TGCGCCAGCAGCCTCACAGGGGGTAGCTCTGGAAACACCATATATTTT. It specifies CASSLTGGSSGNTIYF.

This chain links TRBV11-2 with TRBJ1-4, with D possibly matching TRBD1 (6 bases). Germline assignment: CDR1 SGHAT and CDR2 FQNNGV. Trimming shortened V by 5 bases and J by 2 bases, and 12 bases separated the two germline ends. The CDR3 is 15 amino acids. CDR3 DNA sequence: TGTGCCAGCAGCACCGGACAGAAGACTAATGAAAAACTGTTTTTT. This sequence encodes CASSTGQKTNEKLFF.

This clone has a count of ten or more. The sample holds other DNA sequences that translate to the same CDR3. V is TRBV5-1 and J is TRBJ2-1; 14 bases are a match to TRBD2. The CDR3 has 15 residues. With 3 bases clipped from V and 9 bases from J, the junction kept 5 bases outside the gene matches. The V gene's germline CDR1 is SGHRS and CDR2 YFSETQ. The CDR3 bases are TGCGCCAGCAGCTCAGGGACTAGCGGGAGATCTGAGCAGTTCTTC. Amino acid sequence: CASSSGTSGRSEQFF.

This chain joins TRBV28 and TRBJ1-2; TRBD1 aligns across 7 bases. V shed 4 bases, J shed 3 bases, and the junction held 11 bases outside the gene matches. CDR3 length: 16 amino acids. Per the germline V gene, CDR1 is MDHEN and CDR2 is SYDVKM. The CDR3 DNA reads as TGTGCCAGCAGTTCGCGGTTACAGGGGTTTGACTATGGCTACACCTTC. Its translation: CASSSRLQGFDYGYTF.

V gene TRBV19 combines with J gene TRBJ1-2; 8 bases are shared with TRBD1. Germline V lookup: CDR1 LNHDA, CDR2 SQIVND (reference sequence). The length of the CDR3 is 15 residues. The ends lost 0 bases at V and 8 bases at J; junction bases unmatched: 8. CDR3 in amino acids: CASSIDQAGGNGYTF. The CDR3 DNA is TGTGCCAGTAGTATAGATCAGGCAGGGGGCAACGGCTACACCTTC.

This rearrangement joins TRBV29-1 to TRBJ1-2; 9 nucleotides align to TRBD1. Germline V gene sequence: CDR1 SQVTM, CDR2 ANQGSEA. The CDR3 covers 13 residues. V was clipped by 6 bases and J by 4 bases; unmatched bases: 6. The chain's CDR3 is CSVATGGAYGYTF. The CDR3 DNA reads TGCAGCGTAGCAACAGGGGGCGCCTATGGCTACACCTTC.

This chain connects TRBV2 to TRBJ1-5, with D tentatively TRBD1 (5 bases). Trimming left V 2 bases short and J 9 bases short, with 17 bases between. Germline V gene data show CDR1 as SNHLY and CDR2 as FYNNEI. There are 15 residues in the CDR3. CDR3 amino acids: CASSERDSRSGPQHF. Here the CDR3 DNA reads TGTGCCAGCAGTGAACGAGACAGCAGGTCGGGGCCCCAGCATTTT.

The gene calls are TRBV10-2 and TRBJ2-4, with D perhaps TRBD1 or TRBD2 (5 bases each). The length of the CDR3 is 14 residues. Germline V gene sequence: CDR1 WSHSY, CDR2 SAAADI. With 2 bases removed from V and 6 bases from J, the gap between germline ends came to 11 bases. As DNA, the CDR3 is TGCGCCAGCAGTGAGGGGGGACGGGGAAACATTCAGTACTTC. Residues: CASSEGGRGNIQYF.

This clone was detected a few times. Other DNA sequences of this sample code for an identical CDR3. The rearrangement joins TRBV5-1 to TRBJ2-5; TRBD1 might be the D (6 bases). Germline CDR1 is SGHRS and CDR2 is YFSETQ. V was trimmed by 0 bases and J by 2 bases, leaving 8 bases between them. The CDR3 spans 14 residues. The CDR3 protein is CASSLGTVQETQYF. CDR3 DNA: TGCGCCAGCAGCTTGGGGACAGTACAAGAGACCCAGTACTTC.

This clone was counted ten times or more. The genes are TRBV2 and TRBJ1-1; D is unresolved. The germline V gene has CDR1 SNHLY and CDR2 FYNNEI. The ends were cut back, 4 bases at V and 4 bases at J, with 13 bases in the middle. CDR3 length: 14 residues. The CDR3 DNA sequence: TGTGCCAGCAGTGCGAAGGGAGGTACCACTGAAGCTTTCTTT. Amino acid sequence: CASSAKGGTTEAFF.

Worth noting for this clone: Other DNA variants within this sample encode the same CDR3. The rearrangement uses TRBV6-5 and TRBJ1-4, with no clear D. Trimming pared 6 bases from V and 0 bases from J, leaving 8 bases between. CDR1 is MNHEY, CDR2 SVGAGI, per germline. CDR3 length: 14 residues. CDR3 coding DNA: TGTGCCAGCAGCTCCCGTGCAACTAATGAAAAACTGTTTTTT. Its translation: CASSSRATNEKLFF.

The CDR3 nucleotides are TGTGCCATGGCCGGGACAGGGGGCAGCTACACCTTC. Amino acids: CAMAGTGGSYTF. The chain couples TRBV6-5 to TRBJ1-2; TRBD1 matches 12 bases. Germline values: CDR1 MNHEY, CDR2 SVGAGI. V lost 10 bases, J lost 9 bases, and 6 bases stayed unmatched. This CDR3 region has 12 residues.

The chain couples TRBV28 to TRBJ2-2, with 8 bases aligning to TRBD1. The CDR3 covers 17 residues. Trimming took 5 bases from V and 2 from J; bases not matched to a gene: 10. Germline V gene sequence: CDR1 MDHEN, CDR2 SYDVKM. The CDR3 is CASSPAPGTGNTGELFF. The CDR3 DNA is TGTGCCAGCAGTCCCGCCCCCGGGACAGGAAACACCGGGGAGCTGTTTTTT.

The V call is TRBV4-2, the J call TRBJ1-2; D perhaps matches TRBD1 (5 bases). The CDR3 spans 15 residues. V gave up 4 bases and J gave up 5 bases, with 17 bases separating them. From germline, CDR1 is LGHNA and CDR2 YNFKEQ. CDR3 sequence (DNA): TGTGCCAGCAGCCCAGGTAGGGGCAGTGGTTATGGCTACACCTTC. It encodes CASSPGRGSGYGYTF.

The J gene is TRBJ1-6, the V gene TRBV13; TRBD1 matches at 7 bases. CDR3 length: 12 amino acids. Germline values: CDR1 PRHDT, CDR2 FYEKMQ (reference sequence). V was pared by 2 bases and J by 12 bases, with 1 base of the junction left unmatched. The CDR3 spells CASSLRGLPLHF. The CDR3 DNA reads TGTGCCAGCAGCTTAAGGGGGCTACCCCTCCACTTT.

This clone appeared a single time. The chain couples TRBV9 to TRBJ2-1; 12 bases align to TRBD1. V shed 4 bases and J 6 bases; nucleotides not matched to a gene: 8. CDR3 size: 16 residues. Germline CDR1 SGDLS, CDR2 YYNGEE. CDR3 sequence reads: CASSSQGQGALNEQFF. The CDR3 bases are TGTGCCAGCAGCTCACAGGGACAGGGGGCACTCAATGAGCAGTTCTTC.

The chain joins TRBV5-6 to TRBJ2-2; TRBD1 matches at 7 bases. The V gene's germline CDR1 is SGHDT and CDR2 YYEEEE. The CDR3 contains 14 residues. The trim removed 4 bases at V and 5 bases at J, leaving 5 bases unmatched. The CDR3 sequence: CASSALTGTGELFF. Written as DNA, the CDR3 is TGTGCCAGCAGCGCCCTGACAGGGACCGGGGAGCTGTTTTTT.

J is TRBJ1-1 and V is TRBV2; 7 bases agree with TRBD1. This CDR3 has 13 residues. J gave up 1 base and V 6 bases, and 2 bases lay outside the gene matches. CDR1 and CDR2 (germline): SNHLY, FYNNEI. In DNA form, the CDR3 reads TGTGCCAGCAGGGGGGACAGGAACACTGAAGCTTTCTTT. Amino acids: CASRGDRNTEAFF.